These 8 T cell receptor beta chains were all obtained from the same sample, sequenced in a study of T-cell reconstitution after alpha-beta-depleted transplantation in children. TCRbeta library preparation incorporated unique molecular identifiers. TCRdb fed the PCR reads into MiXCR, producing one record per CDR3 protein. The sample contains almost 600,000 distinct CDR3 sequences, more than 20% of which appear only once. The source was PBMCs, collected before TCRalphabeta/CD19-depleted stem cell transplant. The source is a boy under two years old with Wiskott-Aldrich syndrome, due to receive a stem cell transplant.

The J gene is TRBJ1-1, the V gene TRBV11-2; D is undetermined. This CDR3 comprises 12 residues. The germline gives CDR1 SGHAT, CDR2 FQNNGV. Deletions cut 11 bases from V and 5 bases from J, with 15 bases between. CDR3: CASGVVLTEAFF. The CDR3 bases are TGTGCCTCAGGAGTGGTACTTACTGAAGCTTTCTTT. Variable domain in full (rest from reference TRBV11-2 and TRBJ1-1): EAGVAQSPRYKIIEKRQSVAFWCNPISGHATLYWYQQILGQGPKLLIQFQNNGVVDDSQLPKDRFSAERLKGVDSTLKIQPAKLEDSAVYLCASGVVLTEAFFGQGTRLTVV.

Only a few counts were recorded for this clonotype. The gene calls are TRBV28 and TRBJ2-7, with no clear D. This CDR3 region has 14 residues. Germline lookup yields CDR1 MDHEN and CDR2 SYDVKM. Trimming stripped 3 bases from V and 3 bases from J, with 12 bases between. DNA of the CDR3: TGTGCCAGCAGTTTGATAGGGAAGAACTACGAGCAGTACTTC. It encodes CASSLIGKNYEQYF. The entire variable domain, with the rest obtained from reference TRBV28 and TRBJ2-7, is as follows: DVKVTQSSRYLVKRTGEKVFLECVQDMDHENMFWYRQDPGLGLRLIYFSYDVKMKEKGDIPEGYSVSREKKERFSLILESASTNQTSMYLCASSLIGKNYEQYFGPGTRLTVT.

The chain links TRBV12-3 or TRBV12-4 to TRBJ1-6; D not certain. The CDR3 has 13 residues. Trimming removed 5 bases from V and 6 bases from J, with 8 bases in between. CDR3 nucleotide sequence: TGTGCCAGCAGTACCTTGGGTAATTCACCCCTCCACTTT. This gives the protein CASSTLGNSPLHF.

The chain has TRBV9 and TRBJ2-1; 13 nucleotides agree with TRBD2. Germline V gives CDR1 SGDLS, CDR2 YYNGEE. Trimming cost V 0 bases and J 9 bases; bases outside gene matches: 6. CDR3 size: 16 residues. The CDR3 sequence is CASSVASRTSGSEQFF. CDR3 sequence (DNA): TGTGCCAGCAGCGTAGCTTCCCGGACTAGCGGGAGTGAGCAGTTCTTC.

The chain links TRBV12-3 or TRBV12-4 to TRBJ1-1, with D unclear. Between the trimmed V and J ends, which lost 4 bases and 5 bases, there was a span of 5 bases. The CDR3 has 11 residues. Here the CDR3 reads CASSYGTEAFF. The CDR3 DNA follows: TGTGCCAGCAGTTACGGAACTGAAGCTTTCTTT.

The chain combines TRBV4-1 with TRBJ1-5, with D hard to call. V lost 2 bases, J lost 5 bases, and 10 bases lay in between. CDR1 MGHRA and CDR2 YSYEKL come from the germline V gene. The CDR3 sequence is 14 residues long. The CDR3 DNA reads TGCGCCAGCAGCCAATCTTGGGCATATCAGCCCCAGCATTTT. Its protein product is CASSQSWAYQPQHF.

The chain joins TRBV20-1 to TRBJ2-5, with a weak D call TRBD2 (5 bases). Trimming shortened V by 3 bases and J by 5 bases, and 10 bases separated the two germline ends. The germline gives CDR1 DFQATT, CDR2 SNEGSKA (reference sequence). The CDR3 is 12 amino acids. Here the CDR3 reads CSASTGGETQYF. CDR3 sequence (DNA): TGCAGTGCTAGTACGGGCGGGGAGACCCAGTACTTC.

The V gene is TRBV10-3, the J gene TRBJ2-7; TRBD1 or TRBD2 may be the D gene (5 bases each). The V gene lost 5 bases and the J gene lost 2 bases, with 10 bases spanning the gap. The CDR3 totals 13 residues. Germline lookup yields CDR1 ENHRY and CDR2 SYGVKD. The CDR3 protein is CAISPGTTYEQYF. Written as DNA, the CDR3 is TGTGCCATCAGTCCCGGGACCACCTACGAGCAGTACTTC.